This T cell receptor beta chain was obtained from a study of cytomegalovirus exposure and HLA in healthy donors. The PCR had 60 Vbeta and 13 Jbeta primers. Sequencing was performed with immunoSEQ multiplex PCR; in TCRdb, only in-frame clones are kept and a portion is missing. The sample has about 180,000 clones; 65% to 80% are singletons. About this clone: Its antigen remains unknown.

Overall study results and limits: The study flagged 150 to 200 TCR beta chains as cytomegalovirus-associated. Relative to equally common others, HLA-associated TCR beta chains showed greater clonal expansion in a later analysis. Follow-up analysis later connected one missense variant in DCLRE1C with trimming of TCR beta V- and J-genes.

The CDR3 runs 17 residues. V was cut by 3 bases and J by 0 bases, with 13 bases left in between. The V gene's germline CDR1 is SGHNT and CDR2 YYREEE (reference sequence). This receptor was taken from a woman aged 25 to 39 in good health and CMV-seropositive. The V gene is TRBV5-4, the J gene TRBJ2-6; a weak D match, TRBD1 (6 bases). The sequenced material came from PBMCs. The CDR3 loop is CASSSRQGSSGANVLTF. As DNA, the CDR3 is TGTGCCAGCAGCTCACGGCAGGGGAGCTCTGGGGCCAACGTCCTGACTTTC.